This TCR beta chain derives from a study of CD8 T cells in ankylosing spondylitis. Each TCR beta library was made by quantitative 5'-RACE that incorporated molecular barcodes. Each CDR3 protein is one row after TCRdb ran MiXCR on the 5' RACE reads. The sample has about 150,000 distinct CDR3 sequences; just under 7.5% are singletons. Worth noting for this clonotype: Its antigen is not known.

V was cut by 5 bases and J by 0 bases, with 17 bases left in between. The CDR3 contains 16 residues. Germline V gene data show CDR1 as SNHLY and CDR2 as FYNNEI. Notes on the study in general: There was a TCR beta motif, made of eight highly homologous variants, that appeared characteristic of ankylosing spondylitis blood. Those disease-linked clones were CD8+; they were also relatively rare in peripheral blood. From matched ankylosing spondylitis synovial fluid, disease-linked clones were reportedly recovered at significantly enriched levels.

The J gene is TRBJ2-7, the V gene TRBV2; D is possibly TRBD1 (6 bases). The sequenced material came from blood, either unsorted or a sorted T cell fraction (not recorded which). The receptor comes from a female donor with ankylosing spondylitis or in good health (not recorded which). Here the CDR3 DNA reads TGTGCCAGCAGTCCACCTCAGGGGTTGGACTCCTACGAGCAGTACTTC. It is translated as CASSPPQGLDSYEQYF.